These 30 T cell receptor beta chains came from one sample sequenced in a study of T-cell reconstitution after alpha-beta-depleted transplantation in children. Preparation of the TCRbeta library involved a method that used unique molecular identifiers. TCRdb re-called the PCR reads with MiXCR, one entry per CDR3 protein. The sample lists approximately 250,000 distinct CDR3 sequences, around 25% seen once, with roughly 2.6% in the top ten. The material sequenced was PBMCs, taken before TCRalphabeta/CD19-depleted stem cell transplant. Every receptor here comes from a girl aged 2-10 years with Fanconi anemia, due to receive a stem cell transplant.

In its sample, this clonotype was seen many times. The chain is built from TRBV28 and TRBJ2-1, with TRBD2 identical over 11 bases. V shed 7 bases and J 13 bases; nucleotides not matched to a gene: 12. This CDR3 is 14 amino acids long. Germline V gene data show CDR1 as MDHEN and CDR2 as SYDVKM. The CDR3 region is CASTIAGGGGKQFF. CDR3 sequence (DNA): TGTGCCAGCACCATAGCGGGAGGGGGAGGGAAACAGTTCTTC.

This clonotype turned up a few times. The rearrangement joins TRBV5-6 to TRBJ2-3, with 9 bases lining up with TRBD2. The V and J ends lost 4 bases and 1 base, in that order; junction bases with no gene match: 13. Per the germline V gene, CDR1 is SGHDT and CDR2 is YYEEEE. This CDR3 region has 18 residues. CDR3 DNA sequence: TGTGCCAGCAGCCGAGAAAGCCGACTAGCGGAGGGCACAGATACGCAGTATTTT. It yields the protein CASSRESRLAEGTDTQYF.

The CDR3, as DNA: TGTGCCAGCAGTGAAGTGGGGGGTTCCTCCTACGAGCAGTACTTC. This translates into CASSEVGGSSYEQYF. The rearrangement joins TRBV2 to TRBJ2-7, with D possibly being TRBD2 (6 bases). The germline V gene encodes CDR1 SNHLY and CDR2 FYNNEI. The CDR3 spans 15 residues. V gave up 1 base and J gave up 0 bases, with 10 bases separating them.

The V call is TRBV18, the J call TRBJ2-3, with 8 bases that match TRBD1. V lost 1 base, J lost 1 base, and 7 bases stayed unmatched. The germline gives CDR1 KGHSH, CDR2 LQKENI. The length of the CDR3 is 17 residues. CDR3 amino acids: CASSPLGTGIRTDTQYF. In nucleotides, the CDR3 is TGTGCCAGCTCACCACTAGGGACAGGTATTCGCACAGATACGCAGTATTTT.

This chain uses TRBV5-1 with TRBJ2-1; 12 nucleotides match TRBD2. The CDR3 consists of 14 residues. Germline V gives CDR1 SGHRS, CDR2 YFSETQ. V dropped 4 bases and J dropped 6; count of bases not matched to a gene: 2. In nucleotides, the CDR3 is TGCGCCAGCAGCAAGGGACTAGCGGGCAATGAGCAGTTCTTC. Residues: CASSKGLAGNEQFF.

The V gene is TRBV20-1, the J gene TRBJ2-3; 7 positions match TRBD2. Germline V CDR1 and CDR2: DFQATT, SNEGSKA (reference sequence). The trim removed 0 bases at V and 1 base at J, leaving 13 bases unmatched. The CDR3 is 18 residues long. The CDR3 sequence: CSARDPRGAGVGTDTQYF. In nucleotides, the CDR3 is TGCAGTGCTAGAGATCCTCGAGGGGCGGGAGTCGGCACAGATACGCAGTATTTT.

This clonotype was observed many times. The CDR3 loop reads CAAAGLAGGEQYF. The CDR3, as DNA: TGTGCCGCCGCGGGACTAGCGGGGGGCGAGCAGTACTTC. V gene TRBV6-6 combines with J gene TRBJ2-7, with 15 positions matching TRBD2. Losses at the gene ends were 11 bases for V and 6 bases for J; bases not matched to a gene: 5. Germline loops: CDR1 MNHNY, CDR2 SVGAGI (reference sequence). The CDR3 totals 13 residues.

This clonotype occurred a few times. CDR3 sequence (DNA): TGCAGTGCTAGTCGTTCTGGGGTCTCCGCCTACGAGCAGTACTTC. It specifies CSASRSGVSAYEQYF. The chain combines TRBV20-1 with TRBJ2-7; D is undetermined. V lost 3 bases and J 2 bases, leaving 17 bases between the germline ends. The CDR3 extends over 15 amino acids. The germline CDR1 and CDR2 sequences are DFQATT and SNEGSKA (reference sequence).

Ten or more counts support this clonotype. The chain recombines TRBV20-1 with TRBJ2-1; 9 bases are shared with TRBD2. The germline V gene encodes CDR1 DFQATT and CDR2 SNEGSKA (reference sequence). CDR3 length: 16 amino acids. After removal of 6 bases from V and 0 bases from J, the junction contained 9 bases not matched to a gene. DNA of the CDR3: TGCAGTGCGTGGACTCTAGCGGGAAGCTCCTACAATGAGCAGTTCTTC. Translation: CSAWTLAGSSYNEQFF.

The chain has TRBV5-1 and TRBJ2-1; D gene uncertain. CDR1 is SGHRS and CDR2 is YFSETQ in the germline V gene. This CDR3 is 13 amino acids long. Between the trimmed V and J ends, which lost 0 bases and 9 bases, there was a span of 10 bases. The CDR3 coding sequence is TGCGCCAGCAGCTTGGACCCGACTCCTGAGCAGTTCTTC. Amino acid sequence: CASSLDPTPEQFF.

Many counts were recorded for this clonotype. This sequence joins TRBV29-1 and TRBJ2-5, with a tentative D call TRBD1 (7 bases). This CDR3 has 12 residues. CDR1 and CDR2 from the germline V gene are SQVTM and ANQGSEA. With 7 bases removed from V and 4 bases from J, the gap between germline ends came to 13 bases. CDR3 coding DNA: TGCAGCGCAAGACAGGGAGGAGAGACCCAGTACTTC. Amino acid sequence: CSARQGGETQYF.

This clonotype has ten or more counts. The chain joins TRBV12-3 or TRBV12-4 to TRBJ2-7; perhaps TRBD2 as D (6 bases). This CDR3 has 20 amino acids. Trimming took off 4 bases at V and 4 bases at J, with 32 bases between the two ends. The CDR3: CASSYDAYPDGGVWEYEQYF. CDR3 DNA: TGTGCCAGCAGTTATGACGCGTACCCAGATGGCGGGGTATGGGAGTACGAGCAGTACTTC.

The chain links TRBV3-1 to TRBJ2-1; possibly TRBD1 for D (5 bases). The germline V gene encodes CDR1 LGHDT and CDR2 YNNKEL (reference sequence). The V end lost 6 bases, the J end lost 7 bases, and 16 bases lay between the germline ends. The CDR3 length is 14 residues. CDR3 amino acids: CASRSSGWMNEQFF. In DNA, the CDR3 is TGTGCCAGCAGGTCGTCAGGGTGGATGAATGAGCAGTTCTTC.

This clonotype was counted ten times or more. The rearrangement uses TRBV29-1 and TRBJ2-3; a possible D gene is TRBD2 (6 bases). V lost 5 bases, J lost 1 base, and 13 bases lay in between. CDR3 size: 14 residues. Germline lookup yields CDR1 SQVTM and CDR2 ANQGSEA. The CDR3 DNA is TGCAGCGTTTCCGGGGGATTGGGCACAGATACGCAGTATTTT. As protein: CSVSGGLGTDTQYF.

The chain carries TRBV7-2 and TRBJ2-2, with 7 bases that match TRBD2. This CDR3 comprises 15 residues. Trimming took 7 bases from V and 0 from J; bases not matched to a gene: 5. Germline assignment: CDR1 SGHTA and CDR2 FQGNSA. CDR3: CASNSAGSNTGELFF. CDR3 nucleotides: TGTGCCAGCAACTCAGCGGGGTCGAACACCGGGGAGCTGTTTTTT. Full variable domain (outside the CDR3, taken from reference TRBV7-2 and TRBJ2-2): GAGVSQSPSNKVTEKGKDVELRCDPISGHTALYWYRQSLGQGLEFLIYFQGNSAPDKSGLPSDRFSAERTGGSVSTLTIQRTQQEDSAVYLCASNSAGSNTGELFFGEGSRLTVL.

This clonotype appeared many times. The chain couples TRBV6-6 to TRBJ2-5; no clear D gene. This CDR3 contains 10 residues. The V end was cut by 6 bases, the J end by 4 bases, with 3 bases between. From germline, CDR1 is MNHNY and CDR2 SVGAGI (reference sequence). The CDR3 nucleotides are TGTGCCAGCAGCCTAGAGACCCAGTACTTC. Translating it yields CASSLETQYF.

The V call is TRBV12-3 or TRBV12-4, the J call TRBJ2-5; possible D gene TRBD1, 7 bases. The V end was cut by 1 base, the J end by 8 bases, with 14 bases between. The CDR3 extends over 14 amino acids. For the CDR3, the DNA is TGTGCCAGCAGTTTAGATTTCAGGGGGGATACCCAGTACTTC. Residues: CASSLDFRGDTQYF.

The V call is TRBV7-9, the J call TRBJ2-1; D remains unclear. CDR3 size: 12 residues. Trimming removed 1 base at V and 10 bases at J, with 8 bases between. CDR1 and CDR2 (germline): SEHNR, FQNEAQ (reference sequence). CDR3 loop: CASSLGSAEQFF. DNA for the CDR3: TGTGCCAGCAGCTTAGGATCGGCCGAGCAGTTCTTC.

The genes are TRBV18 and TRBJ2-3; unclear D gene. The length of the CDR3 is 17 residues. Germline V CDR1 and CDR2: KGHSH, LQKENI. Between the trimmed V and J ends, which lost 2 bases and 0 bases, there was a span of 15 bases. CDR3 residues: CASSPTATALSTDTQYF. The CDR3 DNA sequence: TGTGCCAGCTCACCAACGGCTACAGCTCTCAGCACAGATACGCAGTATTTT.

This clonotype came up a few times. The rearrangement links TRBV28 to TRBJ2-7, with D unclear. V dropped 5 bases and J dropped 2 bases, with 13 bases sitting between them. The CDR3 loop spans 14 amino acids. Per germline, CDR1 MDHEN and CDR2 SYDVKM. CDR3 coding DNA: TGTGCCAGCAGTCCCAACCGGCCGCCCTACGAGCAGTACTTC. The encoded protein is CASSPNRPPYEQYF.

The chain recombines TRBV5-5 with TRBJ1-2; maybe TRBD1 (6 bases). The CDR3 loop spans 14 amino acids. Germline CDR1 reads SGHKS; CDR2 reads YYEKEE (reference sequence). Trimming took 2 bases from V and 4 from J, leaving 12 bases between them. The CDR3 reads CASSLVDSFYGYTF. CDR3 sequence (DNA): TGTGCCAGCAGCTTAGTGGACAGCTTCTATGGCTACACCTTC.

The sample holds many counts of this clonotype. The chain has TRBV20-1 and TRBJ2-3; tentative D call: TRBD1 (5 bases). Germline V lookup: CDR1 DFQATT, CDR2 SNEGSKA (reference sequence). The CDR3 sequence is 12 residues long. V gave up 2 bases and J gave up 7 bases, with 10 bases separating them. CDR3 loop: CSARSQGNTQYF. In nucleotides, the CDR3 is TGCAGTGCTAGAAGCCAGGGAAATACGCAGTATTTT.

This clonotype was observed many times. The V and J genes are TRBV5-6 and TRBJ2-1; a possible D gene is TRBD1 (6 bases). The CDR3 loop spans 13 amino acids. Germline assignment: CDR1 SGHDT and CDR2 YYEEEE. Trimming removed 2 bases from V and 4 bases from J, with 7 bases in between. The CDR3 reads CASSLGQYNEQFF. CDR3 DNA: TGTGCCAGCAGCTTAGGACAGTACAATGAGCAGTTCTTC. Drawing the rest from reference TRBV5-6 and TRBJ2-1, the complete variable domain is DAGVTQSPTHLIKTRGQQVTLRCSPKSGHDTVSWYQQALGQGPQFIFQYYEEEERQRGNFPDRFSGHQFPNYSSELNVNALLLGDSALYLCASSLGQYNEQFFGPGTRLTVL.

This clonotype was seen more than once but under ten times. The chain combines TRBV5-1 with TRBJ2-7; D not certain. V was shortened by 0 bases and J by 0 bases, with 7 bases between the two germline ends. The CDR3 is made up of 14 amino acids. Germline loops: CDR1 SGHRS, CDR2 YFSETQ. In DNA, the CDR3 is TGCGCCAGCAGCTTGGAGGCGAGCTCCTACGAGCAGTACTTC. Encoded protein: CASSLEASSYEQYF.

The rearrangement uses TRBV2 and TRBJ2-3, with 8 bases matching TRBD2. Germline V gene sequence: CDR1 SNHLY, CDR2 FYNNEI. The CDR3 length is 16 residues. The trim removed 5 bases at V and 0 bases at J, leaving 7 bases unmatched. The CDR3 loop is CASSLNGLASTDTQYF. In DNA, the CDR3 is TGTGCCAGCAGTCTCAATGGACTAGCTAGCACAGATACGCAGTATTTT.

This clonotype was found a few times. This rearrangement joins TRBV9 to TRBJ2-7, with a weak D call TRBD1 (5 bases). The closer fit of TRBJ2-5 to the DNA end suggests the J call may be wrong. This CDR3 contains 13 residues. Germline V gives CDR1 SGDLS, CDR2 YYNGEE. CDR3 nucleotide sequence: TGTGCCAGCAGCGCCAGGGTCGGCGCGACCCAGTACTTC. Protein sequence: CASSARVGATQYF.

This chain joins TRBV25-1 and TRBJ2-5; TRBD2 matches 14 bases. The V gene end was trimmed by 7 bases and the J gene end by 4 bases; junction bases not matched to a gene: 11. The CDR3 runs to 17 residues. The germline gives CDR1 MGHDK, CDR2 SYGVNS. The CDR3 sequence is CASKSSRLAGGRETQYF. The CDR3 region has the DNA TGTGCCAGCAAAAGTTCTCGACTAGCGGGGGGGCGAGAGACCCAGTACTTC.

At least ten counts were recorded for this clonotype. The chain carries TRBV10-3 and TRBJ2-1; D ambiguous. Germline CDR1 and CDR2: ENHRY and SYGVKD. The CDR3 runs to 16 residues. V was trimmed by 0 bases and J by 6 bases, leaving 15 bases between them. The CDR3 DNA sequence: TGTGCCATCAGTGAGTCGAGAACACAGATGGGCAATGAGCAGTTCTTC. This translates into CAISESRTQMGNEQFF.

This clonotype was seen at least ten times. The chain employs TRBV6-2 or TRBV6-3 and TRBJ2-7; TRBD1 matches 8 bases. The CDR3 spans 16 residues. J gave up 3 bases and V 2 bases, and 9 bases lay outside the gene matches. In germline, CDR1 is MNHEY, CDR2 SVGEGT. CDR3 sequence (DNA): TGTGCCAGCAGTTACGCGGACAGGGCTCATATCTACGAGCAGTACTTC. This gives the protein CASSYADRAHIYEQYF.

This rearrangement joins TRBV11-2 to TRBJ1-2; D is undetermined. The germline gives CDR1 SGHAT, CDR2 FQNNGV. CDR3 size: 12 residues. Trimming cost V 4 bases and J 4 bases, with 7 bases left between them. CDR3 in amino acids: CASSYTAYGYTF. DNA for the CDR3: TGTGCCAGCAGCTATACAGCCTATGGCTACACCTTC.